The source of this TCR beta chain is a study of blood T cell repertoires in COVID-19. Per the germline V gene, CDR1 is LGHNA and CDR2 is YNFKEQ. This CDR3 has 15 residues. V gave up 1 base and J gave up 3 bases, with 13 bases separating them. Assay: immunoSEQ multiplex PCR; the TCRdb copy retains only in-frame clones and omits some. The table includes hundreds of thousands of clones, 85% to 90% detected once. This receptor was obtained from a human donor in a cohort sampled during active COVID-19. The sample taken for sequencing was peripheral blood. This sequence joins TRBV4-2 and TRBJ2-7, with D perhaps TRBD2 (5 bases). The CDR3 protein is CASSQGRGPLYEQYF. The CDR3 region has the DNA TGTGCCAGCAGCCAAGGCCGGGGTCCCCTCTACGAGCAGTACTTC.